Shown below are 19 T cell receptor beta chains from a single sample sequenced in a study of PD-1 blockade in classical Hodgkin lymphoma. Noted time point: cycle 4 day 1 (C4D1), after 6 weeks of nivolumab. There was relapse after autologous stem cell transplantation in every patient, and there was variation in brentuximab vedotin exposure. Clones were read by immunoSEQ multiplex PCR, and TCRdb kept only the in-frame ones, dropping some. The table lists some 19,000 clones, around 82% of them singletons. The specimen comprised peripheral blood mononuclear cells (PBMCs), sampled before the fourth cycle of nivolumab. These receptors all stem from a human donor with classical Hodgkin lymphoma.

The rearrangement joins TRBV5-6 to TRBJ2-5, with 8 bases identical to TRBD2. Germline V gene sequence: CDR1 SGHDT, CDR2 YYEEEE. This CDR3 spans 14 amino acids. V lost 4 bases and J lost 2; bases outside the gene matches: 4. This chain's CDR3 is CASSLAGLQETQYF. The CDR3 DNA reads TGTGCCAGCAGCCTAGCGGGCCTTCAAGAGACCCAGTACTTC.

The chain combines TRBV6-1 with TRBJ1-2; 9 bases align to TRBD1. The CDR3 is made up of 11 amino acids. CDR1 and CDR2 (germline): MNHNS, SASEGT. V lost 6 bases, J lost 11 bases, and 4 bases stayed unmatched. CDR3 region: CASRGQGEYTF. The CDR3 DNA is TGTGCCAGCAGGGGACAGGGAGAGTACACCTTC.

The rearrangement joins TRBV2 to TRBJ2-3; D gene unclear. Germline-derived CDR1 and CDR2 are SNHLY and FYNNEI. Trimming took off 4 bases at V and 6 bases at J, with 14 bases between the two ends. This CDR3 is built from 14 residues. The CDR3 loop reads CASSAVVGGDTQYF. In DNA, the CDR3 is TGTGCCAGCAGTGCGGTGGTAGGTGGGGATACGCAGTATTTT.

The rearrangement joins TRBV27 to TRBJ2-2; 7 nucleotides line up with TRBD2. J gave up 0 bases and V 3 bases, and 4 bases lay outside the gene matches. CDR1 and CDR2 from the germline V gene are MNHEY and SMNVEV (reference sequence). The CDR3 length is 16 residues. The CDR3 region has the DNA TGTGCCAGCAGTTTCTGGCGGGGGTCGAACACCGGGGAGCTGTTTTTT. Translation: CASSFWRGSNTGELFF.

With regard to this clone: One junction end does not reproduce the germline sequence, and a read error may be involved. The rearrangement links TRBV19 to TRBJ2-5, with D perhaps TRBD1 (5 bases). From germline, CDR1 is LNHDA and CDR2 SQIVND (reference sequence). The CDR3 runs 13 residues. The CDR3 DNA reads as TGTGCCAGTAGCCCCTTATATCAGGGTGGGCAGCACTTC. This gives the protein CASSPLYQGGQHF. The full variable domain, its missing parts supplied by reference TRBV19 and TRBJ2-5, is DGGITQSPKYLFRKEGQNVTLSCEQNLNHDAMYWYRQDPGQGLRLIYYSQIVNDFQKGDIAEGYSVSREKKESFPLTVTSAQKNPTAFYLCASSPLYQGGQHFGPGTRLLVL.

J is TRBJ2-2 and V is TRBV4-1; D gene uncertain. The length of the CDR3 is 13 residues. Germline values: CDR1 MGHRA, CDR2 YSYEKL. V gave up 0 bases and J gave up 5 bases, with 4 bases separating them. CDR3 amino acids: CASSQERTGELFF. In DNA, the CDR3 is TGCGCCAGCAGCCAAGAGAGAACCGGGGAGCTGTTTTTT.

The J gene is TRBJ1-2, the V gene TRBV6-5, with D perhaps TRBD1 (6 bases). The CDR3 is 11 residues long. CDR1 is MNHEY and CDR2 is SVGAGI in the germline V gene. Between the trimmed V and J ends, which lost 6 bases and 6 bases, there was a span of 8 bases. The CDR3 DNA follows: TGTGCCAGCAGACAGGGACATGGCTACACCTTC. Protein sequence: CASRQGHGYTF.

This rearrangement joins TRBV7-8 to TRBJ2-3; TRBD2 aligns across 10 bases. Germline CDR1 SGHVS, CDR2 FQNEAQ. V shed 1 base and J 2 bases; nucleotides not matched to a gene: 6. This CDR3 is 17 amino acids long. The CDR3 sequence: CASSLGVSGGSTDTQYF. The CDR3, as DNA: TGTGCCAGCAGCTTAGGGGTTAGCGGGGGGTCCACAGATACGCAGTATTTT.

The rearrangement uses TRBV30 and TRBJ2-7, with D possibly called TRBD1 or TRBD2 (5 bases each). V gave up 6 bases and J gave up 2 bases, with 32 bases separating them. The germline CDR1 and CDR2 sequences are GTSNPN and SVGIG (reference sequence). This CDR3 has 19 amino acids. CDR3 coding DNA: TGTGCCTGCCCACCGGGGCCACTCGACCGAACCCCTCTTGCCTACGAGCAGTACGTC. Protein: CACPPGPLDRTPLAYEQYV.

This sequence joins TRBV9 and TRBJ1-3; TRBD1 matches at 10 bases. The V gene's germline CDR1 is SGDLS and CDR2 YYNGEE. J lost 4 bases, V lost 7 bases, and 5 bases had no gene match. The CDR3 has 14 residues. The CDR3: CASRDRGSGNTIYF. The DNA of the CDR3 is TGTGCCAGCCGGGACAGGGGAAGCGGAAACACCATATATTTT.

The V call is TRBV19, the J call TRBJ2-3, with 13 positions matching TRBD2. There are 19 residues in the CDR3. From germline, CDR1 is LNHDA and CDR2 SQIVND (reference sequence). J lost 1 base, V lost 5 bases, and 12 bases had no gene match. The CDR3 DNA reads TGTGCCAGTAGTTTCGGACTAGCGGGAGCGACAAGACGCACAGATACGCAGTATTTT. This translates into CASSFGLAGATRRTDTQYF.

This clone occurred once. The rearrangement joins TRBV6-1 to TRBJ2-3; 9 bases are shared with TRBD2. With 4 bases clipped from V and 4 bases from J, the junction kept 6 bases outside the gene matches. The length of the CDR3 is 15 residues. Germline CDR1 and CDR2: MNHNS and SASEGT. The CDR3: CASSGRLAASDTQYF. The CDR3 DNA reads as TGTGCCAGCAGTGGAAGACTAGCGGCGTCAGATACGCAGTATTTT.

The V gene is TRBV4-3, the J gene TRBJ2-7, with 14 bases lining up with TRBD2. The CDR3 is 18 residues long. Germline trimming cut 4 bases from V and 2 bases from J; bases unmatched to any gene: 10. The germline CDR1 and CDR2 sequences are LGHNA and YSLEER. CDR3 in amino acids: CASSPAGLAGVIPYEQYF. The CDR3 DNA is TGCGCCAGCAGCCCGGCGGGACTAGCGGGAGTTATTCCCTACGAGCAGTACTTC.

The rearrangement uses TRBV2 and TRBJ2-2, with D unresolved. The V end lost 7 bases, the J end lost 5 bases, and 17 bases lay between the germline ends. CDR3 length equals 15 residues. Germline CDR1 and CDR2: SNHLY and FYNNEI. The CDR3 protein is CASTPILIQTGELFF. CDR3 nucleotide sequence: TGTGCCAGCACCCCCATTTTGATCCAGACCGGGGAGCTGTTTTTT.

This clone was seen only a few times. The chain combines TRBV6-5 with TRBJ1-2; D unclear. The CDR3 extends over 14 amino acids. The V end was cut by 4 bases, the J end by 5 bases, with 14 bases between. Germline-derived CDR1 and CDR2 are MNHEY and SVGAGI. CDR3 DNA sequence: TGTGCCAGCAGTTCGAATACCCACCCTTATGGCTACACCTTC. The encoded protein is CASSSNTHPYGYTF.

The gene calls are TRBV9 and TRBJ2-7, with TRBD2 matching 13 bases. V shed 9 bases, J shed 5 bases, and the junction held 5 bases outside the gene matches. Germline loops: CDR1 SGDLS, CDR2 YYNGEE. This CDR3 is built from 13 residues. For the CDR3, the DNA is TGTGCCAACAGGACTAGCGGGAGAAACGAGCAGTACTTC. As protein: CANRTSGRNEQYF.

The DNA for the CDR3 is TGTGCCAGCAGCCTGGGACTAGCGGGAGTCGGTGAGCAGTTCTTC. It is translated as CASSLGLAGVGEQFF. The rearrangement uses TRBV7-8 and TRBJ2-1; 14 nucleotides match TRBD2. Germline lookup yields CDR1 SGHVS and CDR2 FQNEAQ. The CDR3 has 15 amino acids. Trimming took 5 bases from V and 9 from J; bases not matched to a gene: 6.

The V gene is TRBV5-4, the J gene TRBJ1-5; D is undetermined. The CDR3 extends over 15 amino acids. Trimming pared 0 bases from V and 0 bases from J, leaving 7 bases between. The germline gives CDR1 SGHNT, CDR2 YYREEE (reference sequence). DNA of the CDR3: TGTGCCAGCAGCTTGGACGGAGGTAGCAATCAGCCCCAGCATTTT. It encodes CASSLDGGSNQPQHF.

The chain joins TRBV12-5 to TRBJ1-1; D remains unclear. Germline CDR1 LGHNT, CDR2 FRNRAP. CDR3 length equals 13 residues. Trimming removed 5 bases at V and 4 bases at J, with 11 bases between. CDR3 nucleotides: TGTGCTAGTGGTACTGGTACCGGCACTGAAGCTTTCTTT. Residues: CASGTGTGTEAFF.